This T cell receptor (beta chain) came from a study of cytomegalovirus exposure and HLA in healthy donors. This clone has just a few counts. The CDR3 runs to 15 residues. J lost 6 bases, V lost 4 bases, and 9 bases had no gene match. The germline gives CDR1 KGHSH, CDR2 LQKENI. The primer mix had 60 Vbeta and 13 Jbeta primers. The assay was immunoSEQ multiplex PCR, and TCRdb's table has in-frame clones only and misses some. The sample consists of approximately 160,000 clones, around 78% of them appearing once. The material sequenced was PBMCs. This TCR was sampled from a female donor in good health and CMV-seronegative. V is TRBV18 and J is TRBJ2-7; the match to TRBD2 covers 10 bases. The chain's CDR3 is CASSRSSERGGEQYF. CDR3 sequence (DNA): TGTGCCAGCTCACGGAGTAGTGAGCGGGGGGGCGAGCAGTACTTC.